These T cell receptor beta chains were read from a single sample in a study of Graves' ophthalmopathy and Graves' hyperthyroidism. Each CDR3 protein is one row after TCRdb ran MiXCR on the multiplex PCR reads. The table shows just over 600,000 distinct CDR3 sequences, with approximately 21% occurring only once. The material sequenced was peripheral blood. Receptors were obtained from a woman younger than 30 with stable Graves' hyperthyroidism. Some clones in this sample may be carry-over from other donors' samples. The CDR3 runs from the conserved cysteine through the conserved F or W. D genes are given only for firm matches.

V gene | D gene | CDR3 protein
TRBV29-1 | . | CSAAREQETQYF
TRBV20-1 | . | CSAKRPSTDTQYF
TRBV4-1 | . | CASSQVVAGTGELFF
TRBV4-1 | TRBD2 | CASSQGVVLKGLKETQYF
TRBV29-1 | TRBD2 | CSVEVSGRWNTGELFF
TRBV20-1 | TRBD1 | CSARKWGLDRANTEAFF
TRBV20-1 | . | CSATARRSRELGTQYF
TRBV27 | TRBD1 | CASSLTGIYTEAFF
TRBV11-2 | TRBD1 | CASSLLDRGGYGYTF
TRBV28 | TRBD1 | CASSRAGGGRDSPLHF
TRBV7-8 | TRBD1 | CASSPFDRAYEQYF
TRBV6-1 | . | CASSEEGTGDVEAFF
TRBV7-3 | TRBD1 | CASSLTGPGQGYAEAFF
TRBV2 | . | CASSEREARGNTEAFF
TRBV10-3 | . | CAIISGENTEAFF
TRBV7-2 | TRBD2 | CASRRVAGEYEQYF
TRBV2 | TRBD1 | CASRPRLGTGSYNEQFF
TRBV5-1 | TRBD1 | CASSPPGQATEAFF
TRBV9 | . | CASSVVRSGELFF
TRBV5-1 | . | CASSETRANTEAFF